This is a list of T cell receptor beta chains from one sample in a study of OX40 agonist ivuxolimab in advanced cancers. Libraries were prepared by immunoSEQ multiplex PCR; TCRdb keeps only in-frame clonotypes and omits some of them. The sample consists of approximately 41,000 clones, about 88% of them appearing once. The sequencing here drew on CD4+ or CD8+ T cells sorted from blood, taken in a trial of the OX40 agonist ivuxolimab. The receptors shown here come from an adult with an advanced solid tumor such as melanoma, head and neck, liver or kidney cancer. CDR3s include the opening cysteine and the closing phenylalanine or tryptophan. The D gene is left open where the match is weak. Only part of the rows carry a size: once, few, many, or a class if the clone is expanded.

abundance: -
d_gene: TRBD2
len: 17
v_gene: TRBV27
j_gene: TRBJ2-7
CDR3aa: CASSKGGGVLSSYEQYF
CDR3nt: TGTGCCAGCTCTAAAGGCGGGGGGGTCCTCAGCTCCTACGAGCAGTACTTC

abundance: -
d_gene: TRBD1
len: 15
v_gene: TRBV7-6
j_gene: TRBJ2-5
CDR3aa: CASSGRTGEQETQYF
CDR3nt: TGTGCCAGCAGCGGAAGGACAGGGGAACAAGAGACCCAGTACTTC

abundance: -
d_gene: -
len: 16
v_gene: TRBV7-3
j_gene: TRBJ2-1
CDR3aa: CASSLINGGSYNEQFF
CDR3nt: TGTGCCAGCAGCTTGATTAACGGGGGATCCTACAATGAGCAGTTCTTC

abundance: -
d_gene: -
len: 14
v_gene: TRBV6-5
j_gene: TRBJ1-1
CDR3aa: CASSYVGVNTEAFF
CDR3nt: TGTGCCAGCAGTTACGTAGGGGTGAACACTGAAGCTTTCTTT

abundance: -
d_gene: TRBD1
len: 15
v_gene: TRBV6-5
j_gene: TRBJ2-7
CDR3aa: CASSFPGQGPYEQYF
CDR3nt: TGTGCCAGCAGTTTTCCGGGACAGGGTCCCTACGAGCAGTACTTC

abundance: -
d_gene: TRBD2
len: 14
v_gene: TRBV4-1
j_gene: TRBJ2-2
CDR3aa: CASSRTSGTGELFF
CDR3nt: TGCGCCAGCAGCAGGACTAGCGGCACCGGGGAGCTGTTTTTT

abundance: -
d_gene: -
len: 13
v_gene: TRBV11-2
j_gene: TRBJ2-7
CDR3aa: CASSPGDWLEQYF
CDR3nt: TGTGCCAGCAGTCCGGGGGATTGGCTCGAGCAGTACTTC

abundance: -
d_gene: TRBD1
len: 15
v_gene: TRBV5-6
j_gene: TRBJ2-7
CDR3aa: CASSFGTGIADEQYF
CDR3nt: TGTGCCAGCAGCTTCGGGACAGGAATTGCGGACGAGCAGTACTTC

abundance: -
d_gene: -
len: 12
v_gene: TRBV5-6
j_gene: TRBJ2-7
CDR3aa: CASSFLIGEQYF
CDR3nt: TGTGCCAGCAGCTTCTTGATTGGCGAGCAGTACTTC

abundance: few
d_gene: -
len: 14
v_gene: TRBV6-5
j_gene: TRBJ1-6
CDR3aa: CASSHSLGGSPLHF
CDR3nt: TGTGCCAGCAGTCATTCTTTGGGGGGTTCACCCCTCCACTTT

abundance: -
d_gene: -
len: 12
v_gene: TRBV6-5
j_gene: TRBJ2-3
CDR3aa: CASSSGTDTQYF
CDR3nt: TGTGCCAGCAGTTCTGGCACAGATACGCAGTATTTT

abundance: once
d_gene: -
len: 15
v_gene: TRBV6-4
j_gene: TRBJ2-3
CDR3aa: CASSDTNRGPDPQYF
CDR3nt: TGTGCCAGCAGTGACACAAACAGAGGGCCAGATCCGCAGTATTTT

abundance: -
d_gene: TRBD1
len: 15
v_gene: TRBV28
j_gene: TRBJ2-5
CDR3aa: CASSIGTGGLETQYF
CDR3nt: TGTGCCAGCAGTATCGGGACAGGAGGGTTGGAGACCCAGTACTTC

abundance: once
d_gene: -
len: 13
v_gene: TRBV5-6
j_gene: TRBJ2-1
CDR3aa: CASSLGVYNEQFF
CDR3nt: TGTGCCAGCAGCCTGGGAGTCTACAATGAGCAGTTCTTC

abundance: once
d_gene: -
len: 15
v_gene: TRBV5-1
j_gene: TRBJ2-7
CDR3aa: CASSSTGTEAYEQYF
CDR3nt: TGCGCCAGCAGCTCGACCGGGACTGAAGCCTACGAGCAGTACTTC

abundance: -
d_gene: TRBD2
len: 15
v_gene: TRBV6-6
j_gene: TRBJ2-1
CDR3aa: CASSYSGGGYNEQFF
CDR3nt: TGTGCCAGCAGTTACTCTGGCGGGGGCTACAATGAGCAGTTCTTC

abundance: -
d_gene: -
len: 16
v_gene: TRBV5-6
j_gene: TRBJ2-2
CDR3aa: CASSLARSPNTGELFF
CDR3nt: TGTGCCAGCAGCTTGGCTCGCAGCCCGAACACCGGGGAGCTGTTTTTT

abundance: -
d_gene: -
len: 14
v_gene: TRBV10-3
j_gene: TRBJ1-3
CDR3aa: CAIKGHFDGNTIYF
CDR3nt: TGTGCCATCAAAGGACATTTCGATGGAAACACCATATATTTT

abundance: -
d_gene: -
len: 16
v_gene: TRBV6-5
j_gene: TRBJ2-5
CDR3aa: CASSYGGRGAQETQYF
CDR3nt: TGTGCCAGCAGTTACGGGGGTCGGGGCGCTCAAGAGACCCAGTACTTC

abundance: -
d_gene: -
len: 15
v_gene: TRBV9
j_gene: TRBJ1-1
CDR3aa: CASSVGGHGDTEAFF
CDR3nt: TGTGCCAGCAGCGTAGGCGGGCACGGCGACACTGAAGCTTTCTTT

abundance: few
d_gene: TRBD1
len: 17
v_gene: TRBV6-1
j_gene: TRBJ2-6
CDR3aa: CASSVSDRVSGANVLTF
CDR3nt: TGTGCCAGCAGTGTATCGGACAGGGTCTCTGGGGCCAACGTCCTGACTTTC

abundance: -
d_gene: TRBD1
len: 14
v_gene: TRBV28
j_gene: TRBJ1-5
CDR3aa: CASIADRRNQPQHF
CDR3nt: TGTGCCAGCATCGCGGACAGGCGCAATCAGCCCCAGCATTTT

abundance: -
d_gene: -
len: 13
v_gene: TRBV7-2
j_gene: TRBJ2-7
CDR3aa: CASSLNSGYEQYF
CDR3nt: TGTGCCAGCAGCTTAAATAGCGGATACGAGCAGTACTTC

abundance: -
d_gene: -
len: 15
v_gene: TRBV19
j_gene: TRBJ2-7
CDR3aa: CASTDSGQGAYEQYF
CDR3nt: TGTGCCAGTACGGACTCAGGGCAGGGCGCCTACGAGCAGTACTTC

abundance: -
d_gene: TRBD2
len: 17
v_gene: TRBV7-9
j_gene: TRBJ2-5
CDR3aa: CASSSFLLAGGQETQYF
CDR3nt: TGTGCCAGCAGCTCGTTCCTTTTAGCGGGGGGGCAAGAGACCCAGTACTTC

abundance: -
d_gene: -
len: 14
v_gene: TRBV19
j_gene: TRBJ1-2
CDR3aa: CASSMIGEVDGYTF
CDR3nt: TGTGCCAGTAGTATGATAGGGGAAGTTGATGGCTACACCTTC

abundance: -
d_gene: -
len: 12
v_gene: TRBV6-6
j_gene: TRBJ2-7
CDR3aa: CASSYSEASQYF
CDR3nt: TGTGCCAGCAGTTACTCGGAGGCATCCCAGTACTTC

abundance: -
d_gene: TRBD1
len: 15
v_gene: TRBV13
j_gene: TRBJ2-7
CDR3aa: CASSFRTGGTHEQYF
CDR3nt: TGTGCCAGCAGCTTCCGGACAGGGGGGACTCACGAGCAGTACTTC

abundance: -
d_gene: -
len: 15
v_gene: TRBV7-7
j_gene: TRBJ2-2
CDR3aa: CASSLSQTNTGELFF
CDR3nt: TGTGCTAGCAGCTTGTCGCAAACGAACACCGGGGAGCTGTTTTTT

abundance: -
d_gene: -
len: 12
v_gene: TRBV6-5
j_gene: TRBJ1-1
CDR3aa: CASSYRATEAFF
CDR3nt: TGTGCCAGCAGTTACAGGGCAACTGAAGCTTTCTTT

abundance: -
d_gene: -
len: 16
v_gene: TRBV27
j_gene: TRBJ1-3
CDR3aa: CASSLSGTTSGNTIYF
CDR3nt: TGTGCCAGCAGTTTGTCCGGGACAACCTCTGGAAACACCATATATTTT

abundance: once
d_gene: TRBD1
len: 15
v_gene: TRBV28
j_gene: TRBJ2-7
CDR3aa: CASSLFTGQVYEQYF
CDR3nt: TGTGCCAGCAGTTTATTCACGGGACAGGTCTACGAGCAGTACTTC

abundance: -
d_gene: -
len: 17
v_gene: TRBV30
j_gene: TRBJ2-7
CDR3aa: CAWNGFSASSRDYEQYF
CDR3nt: TGTGCCTGGAATGGTTTTTCGGCCTCCTCGCGGGATTACGAGCAGTACTTC

abundance: -
d_gene: -
len: 14
v_gene: TRBV18
j_gene: TRBJ2-7
CDR3aa: CASSPYANSYEQYF
CDR3nt: TGTGCCAGCTCACCCTACGCGAATTCCTACGAGCAGTACTTC

abundance: -
d_gene: -
len: 13
v_gene: TRBV4-2
j_gene: TRBJ1-4
CDR3aa: CASSPRDGEKLFF
CDR3nt: TGTGCCAGCAGCCCTAGGGACGGCGAAAAACTGTTTTTT

abundance: -
d_gene: TRBD2
len: 13
v_gene: TRBV7-6
j_gene: TRBJ2-7
CDR3aa: CASSSGGSYEQYF
CDR3nt: TGTGCCAGCAGCTCGGGGGGGAGTTACGAGCAGTACTTC

abundance: -
d_gene: -
len: 13
v_gene: TRBV27
j_gene: TRBJ1-6
CDR3aa: CASHSSYNSPLHF
CDR3nt: TGTGCCAGCCATTCATCCTATAATTCACCCCTCCACTTT

abundance: -
d_gene: TRBD2
len: 18
v_gene: TRBV9
j_gene: TRBJ2-3
CDR3aa: CASSTHRTSGGATDTQYF
CDR3nt: TGTGCCAGCAGCACCCATCGGACTAGCGGGGGGGCTACAGATACGCAGTATTTT

abundance: -
d_gene: TRBD2
len: 16
v_gene: TRBV6-4
j_gene: TRBJ2-1
CDR3aa: CASSDSTSGGANEQFF
CDR3nt: TGTGCCAGCAGTGACTCGACTAGCGGGGGGGCCAATGAGCAGTTCTTC

abundance: -
d_gene: -
len: 14
v_gene: TRBV4-3
j_gene: TRBJ2-7
CDR3aa: CASSQDTDYYEQYF
CDR3nt: TGCGCCAGCAGCCAAGATACGGATTACTACGAGCAGTACTTC

abundance: few
d_gene: -
len: 12
v_gene: TRBV25-1
j_gene: TRBJ1-6
CDR3aa: CAGPGAGSPLHF
CDR3nt: TGTGCCGGGCCCGGGGCCGGGTCACCCCTCCACTTT

abundance: -
d_gene: TRBD1
len: 13
v_gene: TRBV27
j_gene: TRBJ1-1
CDR3aa: CASRETGTTEAFF
CDR3nt: TGTGCCAGCAGGGAGACAGGGACCACTGAAGCTTTCTTT

abundance: -
d_gene: -
len: 15
v_gene: TRBV2
j_gene: TRBJ1-5
CDR3aa: CASKRDSGENQPQHF
CDR3nt: TGTGCCAGCAAAAGAGACAGCGGGGAGAATCAGCCCCAGCATTTT